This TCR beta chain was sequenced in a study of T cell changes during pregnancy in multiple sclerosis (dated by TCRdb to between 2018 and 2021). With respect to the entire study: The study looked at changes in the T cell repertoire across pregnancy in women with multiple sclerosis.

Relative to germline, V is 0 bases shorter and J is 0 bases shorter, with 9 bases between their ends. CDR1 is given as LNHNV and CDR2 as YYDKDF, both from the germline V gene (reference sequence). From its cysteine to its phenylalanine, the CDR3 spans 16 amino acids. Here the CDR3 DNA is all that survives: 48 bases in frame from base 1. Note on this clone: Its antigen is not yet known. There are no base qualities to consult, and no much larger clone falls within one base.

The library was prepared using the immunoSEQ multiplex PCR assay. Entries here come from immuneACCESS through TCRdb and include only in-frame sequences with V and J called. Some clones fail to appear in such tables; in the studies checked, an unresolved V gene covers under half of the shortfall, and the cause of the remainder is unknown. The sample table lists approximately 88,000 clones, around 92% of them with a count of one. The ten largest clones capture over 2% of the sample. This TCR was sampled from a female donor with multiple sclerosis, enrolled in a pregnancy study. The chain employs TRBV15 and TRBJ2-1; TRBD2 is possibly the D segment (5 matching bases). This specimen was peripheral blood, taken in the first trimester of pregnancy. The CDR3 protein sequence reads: CATSRDRGFSYNEQFF. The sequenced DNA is TGTGCCACCAGCAGAGATCGAGGGTTCTCCTACAATGAGCAGTTCTTC. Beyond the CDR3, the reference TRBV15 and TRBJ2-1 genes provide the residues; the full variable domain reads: DAMVIQNPRYQVTQFGKPVTLSCSQTLNHNVMYWYQQKSSQAPKLLFHYYDKDFNNEADTPDNFQSRRPNTSFCFLDIRSPGLGDTAMYLCATSRDRGFSYNEQFFGPGTRLTVL.